Each of the 9 T cell receptor beta chains below was sequenced from the same sample in a study of T cells after yellow fever vaccination. TCRdb redid the calling of the 5' RACE reads with MiXCR, one entry per CDR3 protein. The sample yields about 73,000 distinct CDR3 sequences, roughly 7.7% seen once. Sequenced material: CD8+ T cells sorted from PBMCs, taken on the day of the yellow fever booster vaccination. These receptor sequences come from a man aged 25-40 years who received the YFV17D yellow fever vaccine.

This clonotype was seen many times. V and J are TRBV7-2 and TRBJ1-1, with 7 bases matching TRBD1. V lost 0 bases to trimming and J lost 6 bases; unmatched junction nucleotides: 1. CDR3 length equals 13 residues. Germline loops: CDR1 SGHTA, CDR2 FQGNSA. The CDR3 spells CASSLATGSEAFF. The CDR3 DNA follows: TGTGCCAGCAGCTTAGCGACAGGGTCTGAAGCTTTCTTT.

This clonotype was observed a handful of times. The CDR3 DNA sequence: TGTGCCAGCAGCTCGGGTCAGGGGATTCCCTATGGCTACACCTTC. Protein sequence: CASSSGQGIPYGYTF. V is TRBV7-9 and J is TRBJ1-2; the D gene is possibly TRBD1 (6 bases). V shed 4 bases and J shed 4 bases, with 16 bases lying between them. This CDR3 comprises 15 residues. Germline CDR1 SEHNR, CDR2 FQNEAQ (reference sequence).

This clonotype was seen repeatedly, ten times or more. CDR3 loop: CASNEPGQGQNTEAFF. In DNA form, the CDR3 reads TGTGCCAGCAACGAACCCGGACAGGGACAGAACACTGAAGCTTTCTTT. J is TRBJ1-1 and V is TRBV28, with TRBD1 identical over 8 bases. Trimming took 7 bases from V and 1 from J; bases not matched to a gene: 11. CDR3 length equals 16 residues. Germline loops: CDR1 MDHEN, CDR2 SYDVKM.

At least ten counts were recorded for this clonotype. The chain carries TRBV4-2 and TRBJ2-7; D is ambiguous. Germline V CDR1 and CDR2: LGHNA, YNFKEQ. The V end lost 0 bases, the J end lost 4 bases, and 13 bases lay between the germline ends. The CDR3 totals 15 residues. The CDR3, as DNA: TGTGCCAGCAGCCAAGAGGCTCCCACTGGGTACGAGCAGTACTTC. Translating it yields CASSQEAPTGYEQYF.

The chain combines TRBV6-1 with TRBJ2-7; 7 bases agree with TRBD2. Germline V gene lookup returns CDR1 MNHNS and CDR2 SASEGT. This CDR3 comprises 15 residues. J lost 2 bases, V lost 8 bases, and 12 bases had no gene match. The CDR3 loop is CASLTPEGGTYEQYF. CDR3 DNA: TGTGCCAGCCTAACTCCGGAGGGAGGGACCTACGAGCAGTACTTC.

The J gene is TRBJ2-2, the V gene TRBV5-1; D not certain. Per germline, CDR1 SGHRS and CDR2 YFSETQ. The CDR3 has 14 residues. Trimming pared 2 bases from V and 4 bases from J, leaving 9 bases between. The CDR3 reads CASSFSWSTGELFF. Here the CDR3 DNA reads TGCGCCAGCAGCTTTTCCTGGAGCACCGGGGAGCTGTTTTTT.

V and J are TRBV6-5 and TRBJ2-1, with D possibly TRBD2 on 6 matching bases. Trimming took off 4 bases at V and 8 bases at J, with 15 bases between the two ends. Germline CDR1 MNHEY, CDR2 SVGAGI. The CDR3 extends over 14 amino acids. This chain's CDR3 is CASSSLANHDEQFF. The CDR3 nucleotides are TGTGCCAGCAGTTCCCTAGCGAACCATGATGAGCAGTTCTTC.

This clonotype was seen a handful of times. The rearrangement links TRBV5-1 to TRBJ2-1, with 9 bases identical to TRBD2. J was trimmed by 6 bases and V by 4 bases; bases with no gene match: 17. There are 18 residues in the CDR3. Germline V gene sequence: CDR1 SGHRS, CDR2 YFSETQ. The CDR3 nucleotides read TGCGCCAGCAGCCAGGGACGGATTATAGCGGGAGCTAGCAATGAGCAGTTCTTC. It specifies CASSQGRIIAGASNEQFF.

The chain couples TRBV14 to TRBJ2-5, with D perhaps matching TRBD1 or TRBD2 (5 bases each). CDR3 length equals 15 residues. The V gene lost 4 bases and the J gene lost 0 bases, with 12 bases spanning the gap. The V gene's germline CDR1 is SGHDN and CDR2 FVKESK. This CDR3 reads CASSRDQPYQETQYF. CDR3 coding DNA: TGTGCCAGCAGCCGGGACCAACCGTACCAAGAGACCCAGTACTTC.